This TCR beta chain was sequenced during a study of neurological immune-mediated disorders. This clonotype has ten or more counts. Synthesis of cDNA was accomplished via 5'RACE employing 10-nucleotide random UMIs. MiXCR, applied by TCRdb to the 5' RACE reads, yields one record per CDR3 protein. The sample consists of some 100,000 distinct CDR3 sequences, 13% of them appearing once. Losses at the gene ends were 4 bases for V and 3 bases for J; bases not matched to a gene: 5. This CDR3 has 15 residues. Germline CDR1 reads MDHEN; CDR2 reads SYDVKM. The time point was: longitudinal time-point 2. PBMCs stored at -80 C, numbering 2 million, were the origin of the unsorted libraries.

The chain combines TRBV28 with TRBJ1-5; 8 bases fit TRBD1. This sequence was found in a female donor with HTLV-1-associated myelopathy (HAM/TSP). Material: PBMCs. The CDR3 DNA sequence: TGTGCCAGCAGTTCTGGACAGGGTTCCAATCAGCCCCAGCATTTT. It encodes CASSSGQGSNQPQHF.